Each of the 2 T cell receptor beta chains below was sequenced from the same sample in a study of T cells after yellow fever vaccination. TCRdb processed the 5' RACE reads anew with MiXCR; each CDR3 protein has one entry. The table includes some 340,000 distinct CDR3 sequences, about 10% detected once. The sample here was CD4+ T cells sorted from PBMCs, taken 45 days after the yellow fever booster vaccination. These receptor sequences come from a man between 18 and 29 years old who received the YFV17D yellow fever vaccine.

This clonotype appeared a few times. This rearrangement joins TRBV7-3 to TRBJ2-2; 15 bases match TRBD2. CDR1 SGHTA and CDR2 FQGTGA come from the germline V gene. V trimming: 4 bases; J trimming: 6 bases; junction bases outside the gene matches: 6. The CDR3 is 17 amino acids. In nucleotides, the CDR3 is TGTGCCAGCAGCTCTTTCCGGACTAGCGGGGGGGCCGGGGAGCTGTTTTTT. This sequence encodes CASSSFRTSGGAGELFF. The variable domain in full, with the rest retrieved from reference TRBV7-3 and TRBJ2-2, is GAGVSQTPSNKVTEKGKYVELRCDPISGHTALYWYRQSLGQGPEFLIYFQGTGAADDSGLPNDRFFAVRPEGSVSTLKIQRTERGDSAVYLCASSSFRTSGGAGELFFGEGSRLTVL.

This clonotype was found a few times. The CDR3 reads CASRKLYISGNTIYF. Here the CDR3 DNA reads TGTGCCAGCCGAAAGCTCTACATCTCCGGAAACACCATATATTTT. This chain links TRBV6-6 with TRBJ1-3, with unresolved D. The germline V gene has CDR1 MNHNY and CDR2 SVGAGI (reference sequence). The CDR3 sequence is 15 residues long. The germline V and J ends were trimmed by 8 bases and 4 bases, with 18 bases remaining between them.